The subject of this entry is one TCR beta chain. This clone was counted a single time. The antigen it recognizes is unknown. Qualities for individual bases were not recorded, and no much larger clone is one base off. TCRbeta CDR3 regions were amplified from genomic DNA by means of the immunoSEQ Assay, a bias-controlled multiplex PCR. Turning to the authors' computational methods: Nucleated cell counts per sample were estimated from amplification of reference gene primers within the assay. To quantify the absolute abundance of each unique TCRbeta CDR3 rearrangement, sequence reads were collapsed and filtered. For each sample, productive Simpson clonality was calculated as the square root of Simpson's diversity index over productive rearrangements. TCRdb carries this immuneACCESS record with in-frame sequences only. Its versions omit some clonotypes, under half of them owing to an unresolved V gene in the studies checked, with the rest unexplained. From that table come the V and J calls and clone size; the DNA was used to work out D and trimming. The sample contains about 57,000 clones, about 81% of them found a single time. The ten largest make up under 25% of the sample.

Each collaborating institution followed its own protocols to collect whole blood in K2EDTA tubes. Collaborator samples were shipped for TCRbeta analysis as frozen whole blood, isolated PBMCs, or DNA extracted from either sample type. This specimen comes from a study of blood T cell repertoires in COVID-19 (dated by TCRdb to 2019 to 2021). Regarding the complete study: Samples covering the acute and convalescent phases of COVID-19 were provided by collaborators in the United States, Italy and Spain. The sample metadata nearly always contained a de-identified subject ID, COVID-19 status, age in years and sex. Subjects who had been exposed to COVID-19, were actively infected with it, or had recovered from it provided the deeply sampled blood TCRbeta repertoires that made up the dataset. Samples came from the ongoing ImmuneRACE study (first 160 participants) plus 1,254 subjects from 6 global collaborators. The repertoires were released in a freely available public database intended as a resource for research on the immune response to SARS-CoV-2. Where available, HLA class I and class II types were taken from metadata supplied by the sample provider and were not determined by assay-based typing. The prospective study material was composed of cDNA or gDNA derived from T cells, B-cell-depleted T cells, or PBMCs.

Paper-wide results and their limitations: How much clinical and demographic metadata was included differed by source and by participant, and the metadata was provided uncurated.

Between the V and J ends, shortened by 5 bases and 1 base respectively, the junction contains 14 bases. In the germline V gene, CDR1 corresponds to MNHEY and CDR2 to SVGAGI. Inclusive of the bounding cysteine and phenylalanine, the CDR3 is 15 residues long. Only CDR3 DNA is held: 45 bases, read in frame from base 1. This TCR derives from a woman aged 60-70 years with acute or convalescent COVID-19. The rearranged segments are TRBV6-5 and TRBJ1-1; the D gene assignment is ambiguous. Source material: peripheral blood. Here the CDR3 is given as CASSMYLRKNTEAFF. The nucleotide sequence is TGTGCCAGCAGTATGTACCTCAGAAAGAACACTGAAGCTTTCTTT.